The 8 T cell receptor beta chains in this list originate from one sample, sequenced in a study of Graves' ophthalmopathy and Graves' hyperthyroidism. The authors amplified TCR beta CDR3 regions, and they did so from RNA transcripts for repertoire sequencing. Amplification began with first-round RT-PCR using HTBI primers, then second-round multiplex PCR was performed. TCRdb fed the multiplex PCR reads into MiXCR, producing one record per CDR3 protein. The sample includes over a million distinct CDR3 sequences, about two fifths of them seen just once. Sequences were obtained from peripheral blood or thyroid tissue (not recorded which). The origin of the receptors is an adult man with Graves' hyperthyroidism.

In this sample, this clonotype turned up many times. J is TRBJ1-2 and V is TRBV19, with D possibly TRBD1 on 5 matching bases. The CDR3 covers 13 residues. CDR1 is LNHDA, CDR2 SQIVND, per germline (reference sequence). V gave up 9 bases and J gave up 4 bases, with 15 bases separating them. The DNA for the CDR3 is TGTGCCAGCGGAGAGCGGGGCATCTATGGCTACACCTTC. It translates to CASGERGIYGYTF.

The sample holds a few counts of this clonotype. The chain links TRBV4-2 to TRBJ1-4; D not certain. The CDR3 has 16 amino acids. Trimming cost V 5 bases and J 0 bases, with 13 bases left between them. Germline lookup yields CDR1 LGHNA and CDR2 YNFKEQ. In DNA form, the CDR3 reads TGTGCCAGCAGCTCATCGTTCTTTGCAACTAATGAAAAACTGTTTTTT. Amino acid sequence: CASSSSFFATNEKLFF.

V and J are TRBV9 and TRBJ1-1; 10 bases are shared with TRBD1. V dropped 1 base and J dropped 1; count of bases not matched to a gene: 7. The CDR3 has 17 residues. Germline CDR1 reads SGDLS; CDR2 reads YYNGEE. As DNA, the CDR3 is TGTGCCAGCAGCGTATCCCCTCGGACAGGGGGGAACACTGAAGCTTTCTTT. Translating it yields CASSVSPRTGGNTEAFF. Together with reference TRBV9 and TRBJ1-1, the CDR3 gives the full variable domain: DSGVTQTPKHLITATGQRVTLRCSPRSGDLSVYWYQQSLDQGLQFLIQYYNGEERAKGNILERFSAQQFPDLHSELNLSSLELGDSALYFCASSVSPRTGGNTEAFFGQGTRLTVV.

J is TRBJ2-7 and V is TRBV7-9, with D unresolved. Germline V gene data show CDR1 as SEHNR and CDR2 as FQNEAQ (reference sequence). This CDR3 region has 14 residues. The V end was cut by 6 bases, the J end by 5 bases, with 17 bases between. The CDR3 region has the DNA TGTGCCAGCAGTATGGTGACCGGTCCGCACGAGCAGTACTTC. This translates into CASSMVTGPHEQYF.

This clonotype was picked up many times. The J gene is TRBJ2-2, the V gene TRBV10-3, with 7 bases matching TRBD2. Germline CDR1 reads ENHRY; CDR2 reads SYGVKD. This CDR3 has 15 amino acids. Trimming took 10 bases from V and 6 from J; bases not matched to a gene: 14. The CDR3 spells CATTARREFPGELFF. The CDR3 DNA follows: TGTGCCACAACGGCCAGGCGGGAGTTCCCCGGGGAGCTGTTTTTT.

The CDR3 loop reads CASRYPGQETQYF. The CDR3 region has the DNA TGTGCCAGCAGATACCCGGGGCAAGAGACCCAGTACTTC. The chain recombines TRBV7-9 with TRBJ2-5; D might be TRBD2 (5 bases). Germline V lookup: CDR1 SEHNR, CDR2 FQNEAQ (reference sequence). V lost 6 bases to trimming and J lost 2 bases, with 10 bases between them. This CDR3 is built from 13 residues.

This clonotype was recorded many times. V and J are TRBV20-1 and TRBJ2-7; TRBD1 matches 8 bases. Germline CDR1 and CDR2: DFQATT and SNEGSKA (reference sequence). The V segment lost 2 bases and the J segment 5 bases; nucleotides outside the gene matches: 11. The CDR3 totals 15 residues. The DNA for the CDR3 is TGCAGTGCTAGAACAGACAGGGGCGGAAGGAACGAGCAGTACTTC. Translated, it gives CSARTDRGGRNEQYF.

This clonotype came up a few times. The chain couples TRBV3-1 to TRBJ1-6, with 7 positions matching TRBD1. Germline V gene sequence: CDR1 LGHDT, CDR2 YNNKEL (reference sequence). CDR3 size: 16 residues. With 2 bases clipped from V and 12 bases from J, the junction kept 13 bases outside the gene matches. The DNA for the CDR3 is TGTGCCAGCAGCCAAACGGTCGGGACAGACCTCAAACCCCTCCACTTT. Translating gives CASSQTVGTDLKPLHF.